This T cell receptor (beta chain) comes out of a study of regulatory T cells in long-lasting Graves disease. Investigators prepared the TCR beta libraries by applying iRepertoire HTBI primers and Arm-PCR of CDR3 regions. TCRdb reanalysed the multiplex PCR reads using MiXCR and keeps one entry per CDR3 protein. The sample has more than 400,000 distinct CDR3 sequences; 15% to 20% are singletons. Trimming removed 6 bases at V and 1 base at J, with 20 bases between. Per the germline V gene, CDR1 is KGHDR and CDR2 is SFDVKD. This CDR3 has 18 amino acids. Time point meaning: newly diagnosed GD, antithyroid drugs for less than 3 months. PBMCs were the source of the RNA used for TCR sequencing. The same sample was also used in a study of T cells in Graves' hyperthyroidism and ophthalmopathy.

The sequenced sample was peripheral blood mononuclear cells (PBMCs), obtained at new diagnosis, from a patient treated with antithyroid drugs. This chain connects TRBV24-1 to TRBJ2-2, with D perhaps TRBD1 (7 bases). The receptor was isolated from a man aged 35 to 55 with Graves disease. DNA of the CDR3: TGTGCCACCAGTCCCGGGACAGTAGGGCGGGGGAACACCGGGGAGCTGTTTTTT. This codes for CATSPGTVGRGNTGELFF.